This T cell receptor (beta chain) was identified in a study of T cell changes during pregnancy in multiple sclerosis. Some clones are missing from TCRdb's copy, which holds only in-frame ones; the method was immunoSEQ multiplex PCR. The profile shows tens of thousands of clones, about 92% of them singletons. Germline assignment: CDR1 SGHDN and CDR2 FVKESK. Trimming stripped 4 bases from V and 0 bases from J, with 13 bases between. This CDR3 has 16 amino acids. Sample: CD8+ T cells from peripheral blood mononuclear cells, taken in the third trimester of pregnancy. The TCR sequence derives from a female donor with multiple sclerosis, enrolled in a pregnancy study. The chain employs TRBV14 and TRBJ2-1; D remains ambiguous. In nucleotides, the CDR3 is TGTGCCAGCAGCCGAATCCCCACTCGCTCCTACAATGAGCAGTTCTTC. It is translated as CASSRIPTRSYNEQFF. Variable domain in full (rest from reference TRBV14 and TRBJ2-1): EAGVTQFPSHSVIEKGQTVTLRCDPISGHDNLYWYRRVMGKEIKFLLHFVKESKQDESGMPNNRFLAERTGGTYSTLKVQPAELEDSGVYFCASSRIPTRSYNEQFFGPGTRLTVL.